This passage covers 30 T cell receptor beta chains from one sample sequenced in a study of cytomegalovirus exposure and HLA in healthy donors. PCR was performed using 60 Vbeta and 13 Jbeta primers. The table came from immunoSEQ multiplex PCR; TCRdb's copy has only in-frame clones and leaves some out. This sample has under 120,000 clones; over 65% occur once, and the top ten carry around 5%. The sequenced sample was PBMCs. The receptors were sampled from a female donor in good health and CMV-seropositive.

This clone was counted only a few times. The chain combines TRBV30 with TRBJ2-2, with D possibly TRBD1 on 6 matching bases. V was cut by 0 bases and J by 6 bases, with 14 bases left in between. Germline assignment: CDR1 GTSNPN and CDR2 SVGIG (reference sequence). The CDR3 is 15 residues long. CDR3 loop: CAWSVRGRTPGELFF. In DNA, the CDR3 is TGTGCCTGGAGTGTCAGGGGACGAACCCCCGGGGAGCTGTTTTTT.

The V and J genes are TRBV2 and TRBJ2-1, with 8 bases fitting TRBD2. V shed 0 bases and J 8 bases; nucleotides not matched to a gene: 9. From germline, CDR1 is SNHLY and CDR2 FYNNEI. The CDR3 is made up of 16 amino acids. The CDR3 sequence: CASSEALGSGVDEQFF. CDR3 sequence (DNA): TGTGCCAGCAGTGAAGCGCTTGGTAGCGGGGTCGATGAGCAGTTCTTC.

This rearrangement joins TRBV11-3 to TRBJ2-1, with D perhaps matching TRBD1 (6 bases). This CDR3 region has 15 residues. Trimming left V 5 bases short and J 1 base short, with 12 bases between. Germline CDR1 SGHNT, CDR2 YENEEA. CDR3 DNA: TGTGCCAGCAGCCTTCGGACAGATTCCTACAATGAGCAGTTCTTC. It translates to CASSLRTDSYNEQFF.

This chain uses TRBV7-6 with TRBJ2-2, with TRBD1 matching 7 bases. Losses at the gene ends were 3 bases for V and 1 base for J; bases not matched to a gene: 14. CDR3 length: 19 amino acids. Germline V gives CDR1 SGHVS, CDR2 FNYEAQ. As DNA, the CDR3 is TGTGCCAGCAGCTTGGCCTATAGGGGGCTAGCCGAGAACACCGGGGAGCTGTTTTTT. Residues: CASSLAYRGLAENTGELFF.

The chain carries TRBV6-6 and TRBJ1-3; unclear D gene. Per germline, CDR1 MNHNY and CDR2 SVGAGI (reference sequence). The CDR3 totals 14 residues. V was shortened by 2 bases and J by 5 bases, with 10 bases between the two germline ends. The CDR3: CASSYEGSRNTIYF. In nucleotides, the CDR3 is TGTGCCAGCAGTTACGAGGGTTCGAGAAACACCATATATTTT.

J is TRBJ2-1 and V is TRBV6-4; TRBD1 matches 7 bases. The CDR3 extends over 14 amino acids. V lost 5 bases, J lost 4 bases, and 5 bases stayed unmatched. Germline loops: CDR1 MRHNA, CDR2 SNTAGT. The CDR3 bases are TGTGCCAGCAGTCGGGACAGCTATTACAATGAGCAGTTCTTC. As protein: CASSRDSYYNEQFF.

J is TRBJ1-1 and V is TRBV14; perhaps TRBD1 as D (6 bases). The CDR3 covers 15 residues. Germline V CDR1 and CDR2: SGHDN, FVKESK. The V end lost 2 bases, the J end lost 11 bases, and 21 bases lay between the germline ends. CDR3 bases: TGTGCCAGCAGCCAAACACCAGGAACAGGGAGGGATGCTTTCTTT. Its translation is CASSQTPGTGRDAFF.

The rearrangement joins TRBV6-1 to TRBJ2-2; D unresolved. The CDR3 has 15 residues. Per the germline V gene, CDR1 is MNHNS and CDR2 is SASEGT. The V and J ends lost 7 bases and 4 bases respectively, with 16 bases between them. The CDR3 here is CASTIRSSTTGELFF. CDR3 coding DNA: TGTGCCAGCACCATAAGGAGCAGCACCACCGGGGAGCTGTTTTTT.

The CDR3 DNA is TGCGCCAGCAGCCCGCTAGGCGGGGTTACCGGGGAGCTGTTTTTT. Translation: CASSPLGGVTGELFF. The chain recombines TRBV10-2 with TRBJ2-2; TRBD2 is a possible D gene (6 bases). From germline, CDR1 is WSHSY and CDR2 SAAADI. V shed 6 bases and J shed 5 bases, with 16 bases lying between them. The CDR3 extends over 15 amino acids.

The rearrangement uses TRBV28 and TRBJ2-6; no definite D call. Germline CDR1 is MDHEN and CDR2 is SYDVKM. This CDR3 is built from 15 residues. The V and J ends lost 5 bases and 5 bases respectively, with 13 bases between them. This CDR3 is CASSPPLLRANVLTF. As DNA, the CDR3 is TGTGCCAGCAGTCCTCCTTTACTCAGGGCCAACGTCCTGACTTTC.

The genes are TRBV7-2 and TRBJ2-3; a weak D match, TRBD2 (5 bases). The V end was cut by 3 bases, the J end by 2 bases, with 9 bases between. This CDR3 region has 14 residues. CDR1 SGHTA and CDR2 FQGNSA come from the germline V gene. The CDR3 protein is CASSFPGNTDTQYF. In nucleotides, the CDR3 is TGTGCCAGCAGCTTCCCGGGGAACACAGATACGCAGTATTTT.

The chain uses TRBV5-8 and TRBJ1-6; D not certain. Deletions cut 0 bases from V and 5 bases from J, with 15 bases between. Germline CDR1 SGHTS, CDR2 YDEGEE. CDR3 length: 17 amino acids. Here the CDR3 reads CASSLAAYRLDNSPLHF. In DNA, the CDR3 is TGTGCCAGCAGCTTGGCGGCGTACCGACTAGATAATTCACCCCTCCACTTT.

The chain has TRBV5-1 and TRBJ2-5; TRBD1 agrees at 10 bases. V dropped 4 bases and J dropped 5; count of bases not matched to a gene: 5. Germline V gene sequence: CDR1 SGHRS, CDR2 YFSETQ. CDR3 length equals 14 residues. CDR3 in DNA: TGCGCCAGCAGCCCCGGGACAGGGGACGAGACCCAGTACTTC. The encoded protein is CASSPGTGDETQYF.

This clone was detected only once. The chain uses TRBV6-5 and TRBJ2-3; tentative D call: TRBD2 (5 bases). Trimming shortened V by 2 bases and J by 3 bases, and 15 bases separated the two germline ends. Germline CDR1 MNHEY, CDR2 SVGAGI. The CDR3 has 16 amino acids. The CDR3 loop reads CASSYNYPRGTDTQYF. CDR3 sequence (DNA): TGTGCCAGCAGTTACAATTACCCCCGGGGAACAGATACGCAGTATTTT.

The sample holds a few counts of this clone. V is TRBV6-1 and J is TRBJ2-5; D might be TRBD1 (6 bases). V shed 2 bases and J shed 1 base, with 11 bases lying between them. This CDR3 has 15 residues. Germline V gene lookup returns CDR1 MNHNS and CDR2 SASEGT. CDR3 sequence (DNA): TGTGCCAGCAGTGAACCTCGGACAGTCCAAGAGACCCAGTACTTC. Its protein product is CASSEPRTVQETQYF.

The rearrangement joins TRBV27 to TRBJ2-2, with D perhaps TRBD1 (5 bases). Deletions cut 5 bases from V and 7 bases from J, with 14 bases between. Looked up from germline, CDR1 is MNHEY and CDR2 is SMNVEV (reference sequence). The CDR3 contains 14 residues. The CDR3 sequence: CASSAQGWGGELFF. In DNA, the CDR3 is TGTGCCAGCAGTGCCCAGGGTTGGGGCGGGGAGCTGTTTTTT.

Of note for this clone: In the same sample, other DNA sequences code for this CDR3. The chain couples TRBV9 to TRBJ2-3; TRBD2 agrees at 7 bases. This CDR3 is built from 17 residues. With 4 bases clipped from V and 0 bases from J, the junction kept 11 bases outside the gene matches. In germline, CDR1 is SGDLS, CDR2 YYNGEE. CDR3 region: CASSPRGIVSSTDTQYF. CDR3 DNA sequence: TGTGCCAGCAGCCCGCGGGGGATCGTCTCTAGCACAGATACGCAGTATTTT.

The genes are TRBV12-5 and TRBJ2-5; TRBD2 matches 8 bases. The V and J ends lost 5 bases and 5 bases, in that order; junction bases with no gene match: 7. The V gene's germline CDR1 is LGHNT and CDR2 FRNRAP. This CDR3 is built from 14 residues. CDR3 nucleotide sequence: TGTGCTAGTGGTACCGGGGGGGCCCGGGAGACCCAGTACTTC. It is translated as CASGTGGARETQYF.

The CDR3 nucleotides read TGTGCCAGCAGCGCCCAGCCTCGCAGGGGGCTCAATGAGCAGTTCTTC. Protein sequence: CASSAQPRRGLNEQFF. This chain links TRBV7-2 with TRBJ2-1, with 8 bases lining up with TRBD1. The CDR3 runs to 16 residues. Trimming at V came to 5 bases and at J to 6 bases, leaving 12 bases not matched to a gene. Per the germline V gene, CDR1 is SGHTA and CDR2 is FQGNSA.

The chain couples TRBV5-4 to TRBJ2-6; 8 nucleotides line up with TRBD1. There are 18 residues in the CDR3. Germline V lookup: CDR1 SGHNT, CDR2 YYREEE (reference sequence). Trimming took 4 bases from V and 0 from J; bases not matched to a gene: 9. CDR3 in amino acids: CASSPGDRLSSGANVLTF. As DNA, the CDR3 is TGTGCCAGCAGCCCAGGGGACAGGCTAAGCTCTGGGGCCAACGTCCTGACTTTC.

This chain connects TRBV5-1 to TRBJ2-3, with TRBD2 identical over 7 bases. Looked up from germline, CDR1 is SGHRS and CDR2 is YFSETQ. Germline trimming cut 3 bases from V and 2 bases from J; bases unmatched to any gene: 15. The CDR3 consists of 18 residues. CDR3: CASSYTLPRTSNTDTQYF. For the CDR3, the DNA is TGCGCCAGCAGCTACACACTCCCCCGGACTAGTAACACAGATACGCAGTATTTT.

The J gene is TRBJ1-2, the V gene TRBV19, with 7 bases fitting TRBD1. V trimming: 6 bases; J trimming: 2 bases; junction bases outside the gene matches: 6. The germline gives CDR1 LNHDA, CDR2 SQIVND (reference sequence). This CDR3 is built from 14 residues. The CDR3 DNA reads as TGTGCCAGTAGCAAAGGGGACAGAAACTATGGCTACACCTTC. It encodes CASSKGDRNYGYTF.

The chain has TRBV28 and TRBJ1-2, with D possibly being TRBD1 (5 bases). V lost 6 bases and J 7 bases, leaving 18 bases between the germline ends. CDR3 length: 14 amino acids. Germline assignment: CDR1 MDHEN and CDR2 SYDVKM. The CDR3 reads CASSPWGERGGYTF. CDR3 nucleotides: TGTGCCAGCAGCCCCTGGGGGGAACGGGGTGGCTACACCTTC.

This clone was recorded once. The chain uses TRBV5-1 and TRBJ1-5; D gene ambiguous. This CDR3 comprises 15 residues. V was cut by 4 bases and J by 0 bases, with 11 bases left in between. In germline, CDR1 is SGHRS, CDR2 YFSETQ. CDR3 loop: CASSLAGHSNQPQHF. DNA for the CDR3: TGCGCCAGCAGCCTGGCGGGTCATAGCAATCAGCCCCAGCATTTT.

The chain couples TRBV5-1 to TRBJ2-1, with 10 bases matching TRBD2. The ends lost 0 bases at V and 4 bases at J; junction bases unmatched: 10. The CDR3 contains 18 residues. Germline-derived CDR1 and CDR2 are SGHRS and YFSETQ. CDR3 sequence reads: CASSLGPSGRPPYNEQFF. DNA of the CDR3: TGCGCCAGCAGCTTGGGGCCTAGCGGGAGACCCCCTTACAATGAGCAGTTCTTC.

CDR3 in amino acids: CASSGAGVLKQTQYF. In DNA form, the CDR3 reads TGTGCCAGCAGTGGAGCGGGAGTCTTAAAACAGACCCAGTACTTC. The chain has TRBV25-1 and TRBJ2-5; the match to TRBD2 covers 8 bases. The CDR3 contains 15 residues. J was trimmed by 6 bases and V by 4 bases; bases with no gene match: 10. The V gene's germline CDR1 is MGHDK and CDR2 SYGVNS.

The gene calls are TRBV6-1 and TRBJ2-7, with D maybe TRBD1 (7 bases). Trimming took 4 bases from V and 2 from J, leaving 12 bases between them. Per the germline V gene, CDR1 is MNHNS and CDR2 is SASEGT. The CDR3 runs to 14 residues. For the CDR3, the DNA is TGTGCCAGCAGTGTGGAGGGGGCGCCCTACGAGCAGTACTTC. It translates to CASSVEGAPYEQYF.

The genes are TRBV4-1 and TRBJ2-1; unclear D gene. Looked up from germline, CDR1 is MGHRA and CDR2 is YSYEKL. With 4 bases removed from V and 6 bases from J, the gap between germline ends came to 13 bases. The CDR3 extends over 14 amino acids. In nucleotides, the CDR3 is TGCGCCAGCAGCCCATCCCTAGTATTCAATGAGCAGTTCTTC. This sequence encodes CASSPSLVFNEQFF.

The CDR3, as DNA: TGTGCCAGTAGTATAGATCAGGGACAGGGCCCAGATACGCAGTATTTT. Its protein is CASSIDQGQGPDTQYF. V is TRBV19 and J is TRBJ2-3; TRBD1 aligns across 9 bases. CDR3 length: 16 amino acids. Germline values: CDR1 LNHDA, CDR2 SQIVND (reference sequence). V shed 0 bases, J shed 4 bases, and the junction held 5 bases outside the gene matches.

On this clone: A junction end diverges from the germline sequence, so it may reflect a read error. The V and J genes are TRBV27 and TRBJ2-3; maybe TRBD2 (6 bases). CDR1 is MNHEY and CDR2 is SMNVEV in the germline V gene (reference sequence). The CDR3 is 15 amino acids. The CDR3 bases are TGTGCCAGCCGGCTCGCGGGGTCTAGCACAGATACGCAATATTTT. Amino acids: CASRLAGSSTDTQYF.